The clone carrying this T cell receptor (beta chain) occurred a few times. The antigen is undetermined. Reverse transcribed after extraction, RNA yielded cDNA as the sequencing template. Clones were read by immunoSEQ multiplex PCR, and TCRdb kept only the in-frame ones, dropping some. The table lists about 42,000 clones, over 85% of them singletons. The data originate from a study of CD8+ T cells in alopecia areata. Treatment: oral pan-JAK inhibitor, 5-10 mg twice daily. There are 14 residues in the CDR3. Study-wide points: Tofacitinib delivered significant drops in scalp clonality and in expanded CD8+ clones among the top 100.

The input for sequencing was CD8+ T cells sorted from blood, taken at week 24, from a patient treated with tofacitinib. This rearrangement joins TRBV21-1 to TRBJ2-6. TRBV21-1 is given as a pseudogene. The clonotype was recovered from a human donor with alopecia areata. The DNA for the CDR3 is TGTGCCAGCAGCAAAGGGTCTGGGGCCAACGTCCTGACTTTC. Translation gives CASSKGSGANVLTF.